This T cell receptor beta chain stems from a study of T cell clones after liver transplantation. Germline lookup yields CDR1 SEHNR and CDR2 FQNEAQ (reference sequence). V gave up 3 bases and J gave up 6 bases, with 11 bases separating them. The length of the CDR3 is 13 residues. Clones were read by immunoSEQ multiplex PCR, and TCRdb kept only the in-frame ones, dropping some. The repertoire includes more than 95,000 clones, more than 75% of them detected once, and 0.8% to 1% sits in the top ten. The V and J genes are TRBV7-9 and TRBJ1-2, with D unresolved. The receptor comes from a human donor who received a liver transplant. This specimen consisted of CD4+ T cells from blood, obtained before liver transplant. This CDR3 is CASSFMTTDGYTF. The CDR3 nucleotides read TGTGCCAGCAGCTTTATGACAACGGATGGCTACACCTTC.